What follows describes a single TCR beta chain. Profiling relied on immunoSEQ multiplex PCR, and the TCRdb table lists in-frame clones only, not all of them. The data contain some 120,000 clones, almost 85% of them singletons. The sample belongs to a study of blood T cell repertoires in COVID-19. There are 12 residues in the CDR3. The V and J ends lost 8 bases and 7 bases respectively, with 15 bases between them. In germline, CDR1 is LNHNV, CDR2 YYDKDF (reference sequence). The origin of this receptor is a woman under 40 who had recovered from COVID-19. The J gene is TRBJ2-7, the V gene TRBV15; D remains ambiguous. Sequencing was done on a sample of peripheral blood. The DNA of the CDR3 is TGTGCCACCTCCCCCTTTCGAGGAGAGCAGTACTTC. Its translation is CATSPFRGEQYF.